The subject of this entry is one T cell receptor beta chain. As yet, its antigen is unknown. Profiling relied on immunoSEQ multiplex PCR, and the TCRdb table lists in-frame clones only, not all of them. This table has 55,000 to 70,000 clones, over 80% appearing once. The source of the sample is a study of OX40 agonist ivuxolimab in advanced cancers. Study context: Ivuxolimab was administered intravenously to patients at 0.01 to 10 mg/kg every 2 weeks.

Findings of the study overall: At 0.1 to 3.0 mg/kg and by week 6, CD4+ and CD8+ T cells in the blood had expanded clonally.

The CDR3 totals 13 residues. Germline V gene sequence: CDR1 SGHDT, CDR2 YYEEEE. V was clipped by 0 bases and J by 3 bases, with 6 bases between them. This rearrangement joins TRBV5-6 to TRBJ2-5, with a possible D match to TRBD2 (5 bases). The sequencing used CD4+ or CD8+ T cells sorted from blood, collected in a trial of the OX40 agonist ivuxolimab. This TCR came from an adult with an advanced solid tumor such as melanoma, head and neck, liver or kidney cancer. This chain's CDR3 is CASSLAGKETQYF. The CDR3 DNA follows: TGTGCCAGCAGCTTGGCGGGAAAAGAGACCCAGTACTTC.